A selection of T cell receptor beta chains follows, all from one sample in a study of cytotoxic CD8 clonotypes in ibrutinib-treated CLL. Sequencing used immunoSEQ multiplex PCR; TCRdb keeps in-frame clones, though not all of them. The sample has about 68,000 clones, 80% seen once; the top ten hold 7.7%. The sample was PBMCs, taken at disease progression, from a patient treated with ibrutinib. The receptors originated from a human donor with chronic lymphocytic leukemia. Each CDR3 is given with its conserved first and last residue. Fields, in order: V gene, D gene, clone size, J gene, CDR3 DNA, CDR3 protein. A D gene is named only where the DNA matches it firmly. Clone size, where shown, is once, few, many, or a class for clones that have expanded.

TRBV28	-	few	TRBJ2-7	TGTGCCAGCAAGTCCCGGGCCTACGAGCAGTACTTC	CASKSRAYEQYF
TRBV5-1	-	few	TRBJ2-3	TGCGCCAGCACACCGAGCGGGCAGAAAGATACGCAGTATTTT	CASTPSGQKDTQYF
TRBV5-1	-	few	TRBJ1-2	TGCGCCAGCAGCTTGTCACGACTGACAGAGGATGGCTACACCTTC	CASSLSRLTEDGYTF
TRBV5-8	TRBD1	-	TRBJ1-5	TGTGCCAGCAGCCCCGGGACAGGCGGTCATCAGCCCCAGCATTTT	CASSPGTGGHQPQHF
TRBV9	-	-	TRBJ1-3	TGTGCCAGCAGCGAGGGACCGAACTCTGGAAACACCATATATTTT	CASSEGPNSGNTIYF
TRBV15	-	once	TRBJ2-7	TGTGCCACCAGCACTCCCAGGGCAGGGACCTCCTACGAGCAGTACTTC	CATSTPRAGTSYEQYF
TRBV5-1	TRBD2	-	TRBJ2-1	TGCGCCAGCCACTTAAGCGGGGGGAACAATGAGCAGTTCTTC	CASHLSGGNNEQFF
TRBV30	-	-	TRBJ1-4	TGTGCCTGTTCCTGGGGGGAAAAACTGTTTTTT	CACSWGEKLFF
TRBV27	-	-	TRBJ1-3	TGTGCCAGCAGTCCGCCGGGCTCTGGAAACACCATATATTTT	CASSPPGSGNTIYF
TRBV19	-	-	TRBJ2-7	TGTGCCAGTAGTACGTTGCTGGGCGAGCAGTACTTC	CASSTLLGEQYF
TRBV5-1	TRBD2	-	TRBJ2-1	TGCGCCAGCAGCTGGACTAGCGATATCTCGTATGAGCAGTTCTTC	CASSWTSDISYEQFF
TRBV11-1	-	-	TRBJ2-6	TGTGCCAGCAGCTTAGGTTCGCACTCTGGGGCCAACGTCCTGACTTTC	CASSLGSHSGANVLTF
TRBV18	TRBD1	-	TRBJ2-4	TGTGCCAGCTCCCCAATAGACAGGGGGAAAAACATTCAGTACTTC	CASSPIDRGKNIQYF
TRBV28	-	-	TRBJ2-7	TGTGCCAGCAGGGACAGCGGAGCGTACGAGCAGTACTTC	CASRDSGAYEQYF
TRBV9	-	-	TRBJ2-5	TGTGCCAGCAGCGCAGTGGACCAAGAGACCCAGTACTTC	CASSAVDQETQYF
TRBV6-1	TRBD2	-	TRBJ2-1	TGTGCCAGCAGCCGGACTAGCGGGGGGTCTGAGCAGTTCTTC	CASSRTSGGSEQFF
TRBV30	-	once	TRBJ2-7	TGTGCCTGGAGTCCCCCCTCCTACGAGCAGTACTTC	CAWSPPSYEQYF
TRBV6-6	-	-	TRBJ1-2	TGTGCCAGCAGTTTGGCGGAACGAGTCAGCTATGGCTACACCTTC	CASSLAERVSYGYTF
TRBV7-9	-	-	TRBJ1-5	TGTGCCAGCAGCTTAGCGCAGTGGCAGCCCCAGCATTTT	CASSLAQWQPQHF
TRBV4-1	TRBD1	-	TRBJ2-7	TGCGCCAGCAGCCAAGTAGGGGGACAGGGCGGCGAGCAGTACTTC	CASSQVGGQGGEQYF
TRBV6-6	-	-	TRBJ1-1	TGTGCCAGCGTCCGTAGTGTGAACACTGAAGCTTTCTTT	CASVRSVNTEAFF
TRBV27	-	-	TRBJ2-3	TGTGCCAGCAGTTTAAAGGGTAGCACAGATACGCAGTATTTT	CASSLKGSTDTQYF
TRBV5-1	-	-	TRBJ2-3	TGCGCCAGCAGCTTCTCGACGGGCTTCCGTACAGATACGCAGTATTTT	CASSFSTGFRTDTQYF
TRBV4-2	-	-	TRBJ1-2	TGTGCCAGCAGCCAAGAGATAAATGATTTGACGCGCGGGGGCTACACCTTC	CASSQEINDLTRGGYTF
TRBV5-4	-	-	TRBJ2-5	TGTGCCAGCAGCTCTGCACAAGAGACCCAGTACTTC	CASSSAQETQYF
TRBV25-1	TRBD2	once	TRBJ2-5	TGTGCCAGCAGTGATTCGGGAGGGCCCGGGGAGACCCAGTACTTC	CASSDSGGPGETQYF
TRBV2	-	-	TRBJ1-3	TGTGCCAGCATCAGGGGCGTTGGAAACACCATATATTTT	CASIRGVGNTIYF
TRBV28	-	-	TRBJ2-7	TGTGCCAGCAGTTTCTGGCTAGCCGAATACGAGCAGTACTTC	CASSFWLAEYEQYF
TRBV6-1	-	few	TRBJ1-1	TGTGCCTTACTATGTTGGGTTATTGAAGCTTTCTTT	CALLCWVIEAFF
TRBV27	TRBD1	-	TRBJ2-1	TGTGCCAGCCGACAGGGGGCGCGTCTACTCGATGAGCAGTTCTTC	CASRQGARLLDEQFF
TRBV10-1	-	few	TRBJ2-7	TGCGCCAGTAGCGACGGTGGCGCCTACGAGCAGTACTTC	CASSDGGAYEQYF
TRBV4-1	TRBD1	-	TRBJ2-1	TGCGCCAGCAGCCAAGAATGGCAGGGGGTCAATGAGCAGTTCTTC	CASSQEWQGVNEQFF
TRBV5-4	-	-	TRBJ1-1	TGTGCCAGCGGAAGGGGGGGGAACACTGAAGCTTTCTTT	CASGRGGNTEAFF
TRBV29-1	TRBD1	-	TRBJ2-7	TGCAGCGTGTTGACGTGGACAGGGGGTTTCTACGAGCAGTACTTC	CSVLTWTGGFYEQYF
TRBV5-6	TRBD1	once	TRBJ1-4	TGTGCCAGCAGCTTGGCCGGGACAGGGACAACTAATGAAAAACTGTTTTTT	CASSLAGTGTTNEKLFF
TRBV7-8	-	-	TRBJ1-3	TGTGCCAGCAGCTTAGATGGGGGAACCGGAAACACCATATATTTT	CASSLDGGTGNTIYF
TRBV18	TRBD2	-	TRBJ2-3	TGTGCCAGCTCGCGGACTAGCTACGTTCCAGATACGCAGTATTTT	CASSRTSYVPDTQYF
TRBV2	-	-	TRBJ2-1	TGTGCCAGCAGTGCCTCTACTCTAGCGCTGTTAGAGAATGAGCAGTTCTTC	CASSASTLALLENEQFF
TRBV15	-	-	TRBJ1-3	TGTGCCACCAGCCCATTCCCTGGAAACACCATATATTTT	CATSPFPGNTIYF
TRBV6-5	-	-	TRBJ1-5	TGTGCCAGCAATCCCACGGGGGGGGCGGCTCAGCCCCAGCATTTT	CASNPTGGAAQPQHF
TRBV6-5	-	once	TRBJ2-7	TGTGCCAGCAGTCCCGGACTGAGGCCCTACGAGCAGTACTTC	CASSPGLRPYEQYF
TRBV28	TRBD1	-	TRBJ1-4	TGTGCCAGCAGTATACTGGACAGGGAGGGCAAAAAACTGTTTTTT	CASSILDREGKKLFF
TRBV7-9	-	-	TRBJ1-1	TGTGCCAGCAGCTTGCGAGGGGGGGACACTGAAGCTTTCTTT	CASSLRGGDTEAFF
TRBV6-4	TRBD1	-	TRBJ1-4	TGTGCCAGCAGTGACTCCGGGACAGGGATTGAAAAACTGTTTTTT	CASSDSGTGIEKLFF
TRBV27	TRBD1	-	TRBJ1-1	TGTGCCAGCAGTCTCGACAGGGGGGCTGAAGCTTTCTTT	CASSLDRGAEAFF
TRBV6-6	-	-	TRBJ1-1	TGTGCCAGCAGTTTAACTCCAGGGTACACTGAAGCTTTCTTT	CASSLTPGYTEAFF
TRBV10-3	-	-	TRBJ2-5	TGTGCCATCAGTGAAGGTTTAGAAGAGACCCAGTACTTC	CAISEGLEETQYF
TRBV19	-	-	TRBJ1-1	TGTGCCAGTACCCTCGGAGGGTCCGGCGCTTTCTTT	CASTLGGSGAFF
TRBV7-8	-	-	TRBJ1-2	TGTGCCAGCAGCTCGAGGACAGCTAACTATGGCTACACCTTC	CASSSRTANYGYTF